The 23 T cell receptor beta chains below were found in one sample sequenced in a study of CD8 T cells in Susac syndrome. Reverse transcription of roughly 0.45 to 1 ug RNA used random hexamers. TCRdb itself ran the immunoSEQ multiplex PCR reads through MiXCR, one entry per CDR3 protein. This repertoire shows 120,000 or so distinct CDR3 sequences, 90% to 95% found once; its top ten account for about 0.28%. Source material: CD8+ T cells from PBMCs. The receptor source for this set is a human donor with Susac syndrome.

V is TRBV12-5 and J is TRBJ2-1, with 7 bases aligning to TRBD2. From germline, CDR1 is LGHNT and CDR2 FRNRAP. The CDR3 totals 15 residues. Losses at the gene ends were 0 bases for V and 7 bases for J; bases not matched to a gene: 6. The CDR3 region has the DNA TGTGCTAGTGGTTTGGTACGCGGGGGTCAAAATGAGCAGTTCTTC. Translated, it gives CASGLVRGGQNEQFF.

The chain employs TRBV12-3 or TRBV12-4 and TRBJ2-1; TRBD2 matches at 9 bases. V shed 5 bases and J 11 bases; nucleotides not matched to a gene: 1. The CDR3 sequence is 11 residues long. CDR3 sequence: CASSPSGKQFF. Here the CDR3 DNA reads TGTGCCAGCAGTCCTAGCGGGAAGCAGTTCTTC.

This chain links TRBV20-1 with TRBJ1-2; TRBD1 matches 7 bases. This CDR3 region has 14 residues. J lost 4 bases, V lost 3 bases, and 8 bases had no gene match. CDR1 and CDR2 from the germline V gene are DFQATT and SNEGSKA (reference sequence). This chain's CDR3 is CSARDTGDAYGYTF. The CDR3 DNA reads TGCAGTGCTAGGGATACAGGGGACGCCTATGGCTACACCTTC.

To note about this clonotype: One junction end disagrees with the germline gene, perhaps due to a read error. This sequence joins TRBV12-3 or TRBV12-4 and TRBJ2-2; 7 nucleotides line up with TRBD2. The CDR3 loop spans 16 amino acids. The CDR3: CASRLAVAGVPGELFF. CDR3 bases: TGTGCCAGCCGTTTAGCCGTCGCGGGGGTCCCCGGGGAGCTGTTTTTT.

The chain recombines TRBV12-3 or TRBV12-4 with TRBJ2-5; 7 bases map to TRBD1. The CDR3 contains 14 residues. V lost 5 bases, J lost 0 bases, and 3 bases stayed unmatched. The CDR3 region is CASSPRGYQETQYF. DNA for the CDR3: TGTGCCAGCAGTCCCAGGGGGTACCAAGAGACCCAGTACTTC.

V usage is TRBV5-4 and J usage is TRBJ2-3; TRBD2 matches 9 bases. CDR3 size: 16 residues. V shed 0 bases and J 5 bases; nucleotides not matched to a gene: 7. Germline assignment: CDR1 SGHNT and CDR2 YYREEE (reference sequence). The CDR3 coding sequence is TGTGCCAGCAGCTTGGTTATGAGCGGGGGGAGAGATACGCAGTATTTT. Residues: CASSLVMSGGRDTQYF.

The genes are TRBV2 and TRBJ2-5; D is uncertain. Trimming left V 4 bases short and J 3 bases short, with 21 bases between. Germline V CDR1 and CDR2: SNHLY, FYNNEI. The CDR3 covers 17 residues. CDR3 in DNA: TGTGCCAGCAGTGTCCCAACCGGGTCCGGACCCAAAGAGACCCAGTACTTC. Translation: CASSVPTGSGPKETQYF.

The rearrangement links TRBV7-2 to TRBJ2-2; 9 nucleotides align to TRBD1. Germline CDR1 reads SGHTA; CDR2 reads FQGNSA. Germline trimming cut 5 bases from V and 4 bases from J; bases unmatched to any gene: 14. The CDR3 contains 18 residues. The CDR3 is CASSAWDRAISITGELFF. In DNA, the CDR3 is TGTGCCAGCAGCGCCTGGGACAGGGCAATCTCGATCACCGGGGAGCTGTTTTTT.

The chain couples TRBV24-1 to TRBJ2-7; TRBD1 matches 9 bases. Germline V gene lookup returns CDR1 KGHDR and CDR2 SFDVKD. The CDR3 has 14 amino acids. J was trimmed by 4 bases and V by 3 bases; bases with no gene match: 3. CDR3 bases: TGTGCCACCAGTGATCCGGGACAGGGTTACGAGCAGTACTTC. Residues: CATSDPGQGYEQYF.

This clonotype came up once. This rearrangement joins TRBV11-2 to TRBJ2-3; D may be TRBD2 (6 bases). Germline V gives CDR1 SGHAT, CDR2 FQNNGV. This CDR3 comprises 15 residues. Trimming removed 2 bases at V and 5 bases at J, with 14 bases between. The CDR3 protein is CASSLRAGRGDTQYF. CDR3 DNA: TGTGCCAGCAGCTTAAGGGCGGGGCGGGGAGATACGCAGTATTTT.

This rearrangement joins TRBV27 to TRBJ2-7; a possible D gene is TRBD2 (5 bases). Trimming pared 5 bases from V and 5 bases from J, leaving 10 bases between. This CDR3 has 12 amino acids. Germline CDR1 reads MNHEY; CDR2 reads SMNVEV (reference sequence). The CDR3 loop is CASSPGIDEQYF. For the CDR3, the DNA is TGTGCCAGCAGTCCCGGGATCGACGAGCAGTACTTC.

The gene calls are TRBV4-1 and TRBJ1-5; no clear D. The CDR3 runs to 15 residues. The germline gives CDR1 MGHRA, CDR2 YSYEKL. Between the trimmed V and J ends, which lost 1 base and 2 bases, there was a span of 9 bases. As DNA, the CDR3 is TGCGCCAGCAGCCAAGTAACTCGGGGCAATCAGCCCCAGCATTTT. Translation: CASSQVTRGNQPQHF.

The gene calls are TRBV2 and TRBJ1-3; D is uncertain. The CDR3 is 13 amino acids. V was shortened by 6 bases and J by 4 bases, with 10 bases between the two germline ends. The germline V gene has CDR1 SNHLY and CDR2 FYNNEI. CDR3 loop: CASRQTPGNTIYF. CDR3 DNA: TGTGCCAGCAGGCAGACGCCAGGAAACACCATATATTTT.

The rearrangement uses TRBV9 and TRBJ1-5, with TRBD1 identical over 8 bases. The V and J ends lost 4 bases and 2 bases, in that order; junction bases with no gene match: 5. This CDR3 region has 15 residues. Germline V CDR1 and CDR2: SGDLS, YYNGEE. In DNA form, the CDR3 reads TGTGCCAGCAGCCCAGGGGGCAGGGGCAATCAGCCCCAGCATTTT. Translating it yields CASSPGGRGNQPQHF.

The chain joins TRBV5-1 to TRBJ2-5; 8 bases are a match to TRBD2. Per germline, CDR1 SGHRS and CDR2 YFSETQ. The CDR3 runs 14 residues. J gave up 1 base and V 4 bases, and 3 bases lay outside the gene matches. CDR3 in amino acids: CASSGGTSQETQYF. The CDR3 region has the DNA TGCGCCAGCAGCGGAGGGACTAGCCAAGAGACCCAGTACTTC.

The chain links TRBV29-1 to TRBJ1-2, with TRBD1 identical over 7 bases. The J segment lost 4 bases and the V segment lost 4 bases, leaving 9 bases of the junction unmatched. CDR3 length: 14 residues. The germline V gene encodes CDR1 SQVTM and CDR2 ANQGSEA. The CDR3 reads CSVVGTDRLYGYTF. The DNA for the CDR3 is TGCAGCGTTGTAGGGACAGACCGACTCTATGGCTACACCTTC. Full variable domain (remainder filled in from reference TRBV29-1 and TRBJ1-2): SAVISQKPSRDICQRGTSLTIQCQVDSQVTMMFWYRQQPGQSLTLIATANQGSEATYESGFVIDKFPISRPNLTFSTLTVSNMSPEDSSIYLCSVVGTDRLYGYTFGSGTRLTVV.

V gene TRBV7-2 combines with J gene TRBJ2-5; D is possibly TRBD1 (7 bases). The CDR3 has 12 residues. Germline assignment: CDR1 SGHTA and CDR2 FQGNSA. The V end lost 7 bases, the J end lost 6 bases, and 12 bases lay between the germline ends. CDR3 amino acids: CASTEGAQTQYF. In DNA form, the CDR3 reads TGTGCCAGCACGGAGGGGGCTCAGACCCAGTACTTC.

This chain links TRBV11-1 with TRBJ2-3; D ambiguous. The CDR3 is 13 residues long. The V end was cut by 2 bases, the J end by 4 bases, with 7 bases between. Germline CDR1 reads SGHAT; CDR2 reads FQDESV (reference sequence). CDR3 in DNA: TGTGCCAGCAGCTTAAGCTGGCCAGATACGCAGTATTTT. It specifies CASSLSWPDTQYF.

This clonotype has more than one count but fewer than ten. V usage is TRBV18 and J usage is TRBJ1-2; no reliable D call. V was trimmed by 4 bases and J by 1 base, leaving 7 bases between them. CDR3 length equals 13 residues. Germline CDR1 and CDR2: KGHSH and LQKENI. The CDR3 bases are TGTGCCAGCTCACTCGAGGGTAACTATGGCTACACCTTC. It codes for CASSLEGNYGYTF.

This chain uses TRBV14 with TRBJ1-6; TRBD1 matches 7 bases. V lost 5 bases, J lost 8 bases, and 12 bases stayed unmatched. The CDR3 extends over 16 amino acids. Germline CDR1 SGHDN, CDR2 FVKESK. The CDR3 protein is CASSSWTGGMDSPLHF. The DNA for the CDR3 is TGTGCCAGCAGCTCGTGGACAGGAGGCATGGATTCACCCCTCCACTTT.

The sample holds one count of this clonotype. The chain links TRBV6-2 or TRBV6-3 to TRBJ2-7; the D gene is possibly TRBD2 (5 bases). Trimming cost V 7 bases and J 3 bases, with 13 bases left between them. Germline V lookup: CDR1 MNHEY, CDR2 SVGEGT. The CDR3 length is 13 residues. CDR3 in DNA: TGTGCCAGCACCCCGGGATTTAACTACGAGCAGTACTTC. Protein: CASTPGFNYEQYF.

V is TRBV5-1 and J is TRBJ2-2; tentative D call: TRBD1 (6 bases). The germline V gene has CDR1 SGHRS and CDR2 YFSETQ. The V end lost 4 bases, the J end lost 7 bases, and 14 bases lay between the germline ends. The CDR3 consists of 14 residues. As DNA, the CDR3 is TGCGCCAGCAGCGTGACAGGCGGAGGCGGGGAGCTGTTTTTT. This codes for CASSVTGGGGELFF.

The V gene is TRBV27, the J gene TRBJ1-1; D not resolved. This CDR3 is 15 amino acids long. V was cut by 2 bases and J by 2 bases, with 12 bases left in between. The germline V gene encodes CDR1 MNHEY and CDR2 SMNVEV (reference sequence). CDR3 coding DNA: TGTGCCAGCAGTTTAGAAGACGGCATAAACACTGAAGCTTTCTTT. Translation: CASSLEDGINTEAFF.